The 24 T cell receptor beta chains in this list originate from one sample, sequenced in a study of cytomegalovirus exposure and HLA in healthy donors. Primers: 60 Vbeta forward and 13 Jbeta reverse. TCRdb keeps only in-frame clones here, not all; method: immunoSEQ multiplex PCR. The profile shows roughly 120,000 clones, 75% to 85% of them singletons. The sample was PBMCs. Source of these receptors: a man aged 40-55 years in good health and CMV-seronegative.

CDR3 protein: CASSLAGATDTQYF. The CDR3 DNA sequence: TGTGCCAGCAGCCTGGCGGGGGCGACAGATACGCAGTATTTT. The gene calls are TRBV7-9 and TRBJ2-3; a possible D gene is TRBD2 (7 bases). This CDR3 is built from 14 residues. Trimming left V 5 bases short and J 3 bases short, with 12 bases between. Per germline, CDR1 SEHNR and CDR2 FQNEAQ (reference sequence).

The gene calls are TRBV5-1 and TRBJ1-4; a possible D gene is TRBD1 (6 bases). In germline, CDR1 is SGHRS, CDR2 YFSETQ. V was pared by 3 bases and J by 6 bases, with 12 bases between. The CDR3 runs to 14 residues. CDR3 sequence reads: CASSSGAPDEKLFF. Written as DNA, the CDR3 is TGCGCCAGCAGCTCAGGGGCGCCCGATGAAAAACTGTTTTTT. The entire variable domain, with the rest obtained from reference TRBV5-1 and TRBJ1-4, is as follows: KAGVTQTPRYLIKTRGQQVTLSCSPISGHRSVSWYQQTPGQGLQFLFEYFSETQRNKGNFPGRFSGRQFSNSRSEMNVSTLELGDSALYLCASSSGAPDEKLFFGSGTQLSVL.

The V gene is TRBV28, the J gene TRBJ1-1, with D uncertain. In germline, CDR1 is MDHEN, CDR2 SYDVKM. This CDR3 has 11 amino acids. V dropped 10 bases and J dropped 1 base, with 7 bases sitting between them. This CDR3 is CATQANTEAFF. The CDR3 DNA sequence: TGTGCCACCCAAGCGAACACTGAAGCTTTCTTT.

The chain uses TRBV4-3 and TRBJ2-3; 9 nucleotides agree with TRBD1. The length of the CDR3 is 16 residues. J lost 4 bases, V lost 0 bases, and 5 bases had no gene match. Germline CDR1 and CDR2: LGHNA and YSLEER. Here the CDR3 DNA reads TGCGCCAGCAGCCAAGAGCCGGGACAGGGATCAGATACGCAGTATTTT. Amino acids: CASSQEPGQGSDTQYF.

In nucleotides, the CDR3 is TGCGCCAGCAGCTACCAGGGGGCGCGGACCTACGAGCAGTACTTC. Translating gives CASSYQGARTYEQYF. The chain is built from TRBV5-1 and TRBJ2-7, with 8 bases matching TRBD1. The CDR3 sequence is 15 residues long. V was clipped by 3 bases and J by 2 bases; unmatched bases: 7. Per germline, CDR1 SGHRS and CDR2 YFSETQ.

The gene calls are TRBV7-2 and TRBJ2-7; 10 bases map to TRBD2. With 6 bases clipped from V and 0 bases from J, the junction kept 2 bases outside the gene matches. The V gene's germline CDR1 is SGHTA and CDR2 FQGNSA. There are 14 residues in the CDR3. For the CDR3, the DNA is TGTGCCAGCAGTACTAGCGGGACCTCCTACGAGCAGTACTTC. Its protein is CASSTSGTSYEQYF.

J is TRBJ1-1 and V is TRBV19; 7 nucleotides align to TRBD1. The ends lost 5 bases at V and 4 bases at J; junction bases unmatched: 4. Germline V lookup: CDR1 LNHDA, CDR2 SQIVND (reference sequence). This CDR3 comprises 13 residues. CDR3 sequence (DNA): TGTGCCAGTAGTGAACAGGGGAGCACTGAAGCTTTCTTT. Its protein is CASSEQGSTEAFF.

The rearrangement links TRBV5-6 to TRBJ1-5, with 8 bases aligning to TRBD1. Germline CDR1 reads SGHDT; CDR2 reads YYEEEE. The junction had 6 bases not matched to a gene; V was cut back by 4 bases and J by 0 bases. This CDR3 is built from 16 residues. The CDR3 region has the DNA TGTGCCAGCAGCACCTGGACAGGGTATAGCAATCAGCCCCAGCATTTT. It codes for CASSTWTGYSNQPQHF.

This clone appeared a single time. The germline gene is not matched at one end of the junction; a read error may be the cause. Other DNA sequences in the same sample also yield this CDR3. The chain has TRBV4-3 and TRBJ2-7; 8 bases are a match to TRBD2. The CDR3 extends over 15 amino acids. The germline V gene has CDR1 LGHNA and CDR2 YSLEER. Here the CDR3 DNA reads TGCGCCAGCAGCCAGGACGGGACTAGTAGGTACGAGCAGTACTTT. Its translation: CASSQDGTSRYEQYF.

DNA for the CDR3: TGTGCCAGCAGTTACCAACCTAGCGGGGTGGGGGAGACCCAGTACTTC. It is translated as CASSYQPSGVGETQYF. The chain recombines TRBV7-2 with TRBJ2-5; 9 bases fit TRBD2. V lost 6 bases to trimming and J lost 5 bases; unmatched junction nucleotides: 13. This CDR3 has 16 amino acids. CDR1 SGHTA and CDR2 FQGNSA come from the germline V gene.

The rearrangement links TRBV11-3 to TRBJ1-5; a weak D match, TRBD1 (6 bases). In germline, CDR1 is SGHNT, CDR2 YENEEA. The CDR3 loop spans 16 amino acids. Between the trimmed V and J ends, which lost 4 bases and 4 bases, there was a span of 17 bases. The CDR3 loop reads CASSSEDEGGNQPQHF. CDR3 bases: TGTGCCAGCAGCTCTGAGGATGAGGGGGGGAATCAGCCCCAGCATTTT.

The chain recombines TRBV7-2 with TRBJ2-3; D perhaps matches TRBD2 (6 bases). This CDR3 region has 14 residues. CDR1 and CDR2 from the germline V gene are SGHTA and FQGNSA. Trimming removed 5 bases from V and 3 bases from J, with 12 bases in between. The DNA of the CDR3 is TGTGCCAGCAGCCCCTCCGGGGGTACAGATACGCAGTATTTT. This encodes CASSPSGGTDTQYF.

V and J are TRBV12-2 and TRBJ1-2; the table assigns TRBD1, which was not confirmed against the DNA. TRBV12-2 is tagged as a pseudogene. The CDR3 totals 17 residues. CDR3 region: CASRFLLLGSLNYGYTF. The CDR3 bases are TGTGCAAGTCGCTTTTTATTGTTGGGCAGCTTAAACTATGGCTACACCTTC.

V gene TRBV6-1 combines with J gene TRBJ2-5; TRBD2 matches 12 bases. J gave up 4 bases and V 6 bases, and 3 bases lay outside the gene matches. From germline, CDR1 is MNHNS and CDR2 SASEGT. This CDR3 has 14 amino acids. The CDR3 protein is CASRTSGGIETQYF. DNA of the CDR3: TGTGCCAGCAGGACTAGCGGGGGTATAGAGACCCAGTACTTC.

The CDR3 nucleotides read TGTGCCAGCAGTTCTAGGGAGGCGGGAAGCTCCTACGAGCAGTACTTC. This gives the protein CASSSREAGSSYEQYF. The chain combines TRBV27 with TRBJ2-7; D may be TRBD2 (6 bases). The CDR3 contains 16 residues. Germline V lookup: CDR1 MNHEY, CDR2 SMNVEV (reference sequence). V dropped 4 bases and J dropped 0 bases, with 16 bases sitting between them.

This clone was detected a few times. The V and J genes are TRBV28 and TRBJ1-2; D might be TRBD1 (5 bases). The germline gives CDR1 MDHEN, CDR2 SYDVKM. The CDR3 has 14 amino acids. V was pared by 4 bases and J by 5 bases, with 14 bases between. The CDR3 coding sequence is TGTGCCAGCAGTTCGGCTGACAGCAATTATGGCTACACCTTC. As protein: CASSSADSNYGYTF.

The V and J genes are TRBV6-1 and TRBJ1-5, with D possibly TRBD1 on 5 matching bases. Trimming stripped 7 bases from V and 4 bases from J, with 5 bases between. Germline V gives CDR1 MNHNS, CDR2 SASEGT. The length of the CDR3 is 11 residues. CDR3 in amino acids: CASKGNQPQHF. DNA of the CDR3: TGTGCCAGCAAGGGGAATCAGCCCCAGCATTTT.

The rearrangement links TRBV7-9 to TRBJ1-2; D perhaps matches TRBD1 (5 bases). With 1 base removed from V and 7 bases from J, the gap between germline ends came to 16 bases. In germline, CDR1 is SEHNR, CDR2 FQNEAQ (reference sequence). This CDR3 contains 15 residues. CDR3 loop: CASSLDASKGFGYTF. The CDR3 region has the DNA TGTGCCAGCAGCTTAGACGCCAGTAAGGGGTTTGGCTACACCTTC.

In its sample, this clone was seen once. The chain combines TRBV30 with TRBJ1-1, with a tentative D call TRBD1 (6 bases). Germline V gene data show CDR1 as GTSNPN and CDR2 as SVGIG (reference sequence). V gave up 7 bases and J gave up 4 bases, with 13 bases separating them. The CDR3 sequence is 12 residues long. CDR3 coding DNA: TGTGCCTTCCTCGCAGGGGCCACTGAAGCTTTCTTT. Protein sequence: CAFLAGATEAFF.

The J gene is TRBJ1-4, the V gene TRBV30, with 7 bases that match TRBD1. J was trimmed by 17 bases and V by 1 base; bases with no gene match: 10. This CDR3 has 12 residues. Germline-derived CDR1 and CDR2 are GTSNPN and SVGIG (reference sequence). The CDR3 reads CAWSDRGPCKFF. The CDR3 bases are TGTGCCTGGAGTGACAGGGGCCCATGCAAATTTTTT.

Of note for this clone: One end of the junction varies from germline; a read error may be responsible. CDR3 coding DNA: TGTGCCATCAGGGGAGGCTGGATCTCTGGGGCCAACGGCCTGACTTTC. It is translated as CAIRGGWISGANGLTF. V gene TRBV10-3 combines with J gene TRBJ2-6; weak D call: TRBD2 (6 bases). Germline V gives CDR1 ENHRY, CDR2 SYGVKD. This CDR3 has 16 amino acids.

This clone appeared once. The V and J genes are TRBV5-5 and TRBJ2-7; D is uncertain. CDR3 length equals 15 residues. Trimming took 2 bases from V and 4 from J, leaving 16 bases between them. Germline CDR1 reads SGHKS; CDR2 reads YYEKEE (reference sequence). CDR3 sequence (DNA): TGTGCCAGCAGCTTCCACCATAACTCCCAATACGAGCAGTACTTC. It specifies CASSFHHNSQYEQYF.

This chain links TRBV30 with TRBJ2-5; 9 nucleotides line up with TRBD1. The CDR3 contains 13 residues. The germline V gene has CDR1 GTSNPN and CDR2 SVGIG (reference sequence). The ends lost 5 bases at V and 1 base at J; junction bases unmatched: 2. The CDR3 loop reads CAWEGQGQETQYF. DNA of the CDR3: TGTGCCTGGGAGGGACAGGGCCAAGAGACCCAGTACTTC.

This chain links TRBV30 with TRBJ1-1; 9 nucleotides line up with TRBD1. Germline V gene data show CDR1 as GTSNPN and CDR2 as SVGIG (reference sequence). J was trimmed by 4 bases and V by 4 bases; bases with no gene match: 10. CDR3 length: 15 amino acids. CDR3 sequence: CAWTPSDRGGTEAFF. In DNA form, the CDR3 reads TGTGCCTGGACCCCCTCGGACAGGGGTGGCACTGAAGCTTTCTTT.